The next 29 T cell receptor beta chains were all read from a single sample in a study of technical replicates of blood from several donors. TCRdb's copy holds only in-frame clones and misses some; the assay was immunoSEQ multiplex PCR. The profile shows 90,000 or so clones, around 95% of them singletons. The sample consisted of T cells isolated from PBMCs. Receptors were obtained from a human donor in good health.

V and J are TRBV10-3 and TRBJ1-2, with D tentatively TRBD1 (5 bases). Trimming removed 4 bases from V and 3 bases from J, with 15 bases in between. Germline CDR1 and CDR2: ENHRY and SYGVKD. The CDR3 runs to 15 residues. CDR3 protein: CAISGGRQLDYGYTF. In DNA form, the CDR3 reads TGTGCCATCAGTGGGGGGAGGCAGTTAGACTATGGCTACACCTTC.

This chain links TRBV7-2 with TRBJ1-2; D call uncertain. Germline lookup yields CDR1 SGHTA and CDR2 FQGNSA. CDR3 length: 14 residues. The germline V and J ends were trimmed by 0 bases and 5 bases, with 10 bases remaining between them. The CDR3, as DNA: TGTGCCAGCAGCTTAGCGCAGGATCTTTATGGCTACACCTTC. Translating gives CASSLAQDLYGYTF.

The V gene is TRBV28, the J gene TRBJ2-7; 8 nucleotides align to TRBD2. Trimming removed 7 bases from V and 5 bases from J; junction bases left unmatched: 7. The CDR3 runs to 13 residues. Germline V gene data show CDR1 as MDHEN and CDR2 as SYDVKM. The CDR3 loop reads CASNGRAIDEQYF. DNA of the CDR3: TGTGCCAGCAACGGGAGGGCCATCGACGAGCAGTACTTC.

The rearrangement links TRBV27 to TRBJ2-7, with 8 bases that match TRBD1. The germline gives CDR1 MNHEY, CDR2 SMNVEV (reference sequence). The CDR3 runs 17 residues. The V segment lost 2 bases and the J segment 0 bases; nucleotides outside the gene matches: 9. CDR3 nucleotide sequence: TGTGCCAGCAGTTTAATTCCCCTACAGGGGGTCTCCTACGAGCAGTACTTC. Its translation is CASSLIPLQGVSYEQYF.

This chain uses TRBV7-9 with TRBJ2-3, with TRBD1 as a possible D gene (5 bases). The CDR3 has 14 amino acids. Between the trimmed V and J ends, which lost 1 base and 2 bases, there was a span of 7 bases. Germline loops: CDR1 SEHNR, CDR2 FQNEAQ (reference sequence). DNA for the CDR3: TGTGCCAGCAGCTTAGGGGGCTACACAGATACGCAGTATTTT. This sequence encodes CASSLGGYTDTQYF.

This rearrangement joins TRBV4-2 to TRBJ2-3; 9 bases align to TRBD2. The CDR3 is 19 amino acids. Germline CDR1 is LGHNA and CDR2 is YNFKEQ. The V and J ends lost 1 base and 0 bases, in that order; junction bases with no gene match: 11. CDR3 nucleotide sequence: TGTGCCAGCAGCCAAGTGTGGGAGAAGCGGGAGGTCAGCACAGATACGCAGTATTTT. It specifies CASSQVWEKREVSTDTQYF.

The chain is built from TRBV28 and TRBJ2-7, with 7 bases matching TRBD2. This CDR3 contains 14 residues. Losses at the gene ends were 2 bases for V and 4 bases for J; bases not matched to a gene: 5. The germline gives CDR1 MDHEN, CDR2 SYDVKM. CDR3 DNA: TGTGCCAGCAGTTTAGGGCTAGCGGCTTACGAGCAGTACTTC. Translation: CASSLGLAAYEQYF.

The chain employs TRBV7-9 and TRBJ2-3; TRBD1 aligns across 8 bases. The CDR3 is 15 residues long. Looked up from germline, CDR1 is SEHNR and CDR2 is FQNEAQ (reference sequence). V shed 5 bases, J shed 2 bases, and the junction held 6 bases outside the gene matches. The CDR3 is CASSPGDRTTDTQYF. DNA for the CDR3: TGTGCCAGCAGCCCAGGGGACAGGACCACAGATACGCAGTATTTT.

The chain has TRBV6-5 and TRBJ1-1; D remains unclear. V was pared by 0 bases and J by 5 bases, with 4 bases between. CDR1 and CDR2 (germline): MNHEY, SVGAGI. The CDR3 totals 12 residues. CDR3 residues: CASSYSQTEAFF. Here the CDR3 DNA reads TGTGCCAGCAGTTACTCACAGACTGAAGCTTTCTTT.

This chain links TRBV5-6 with TRBJ2-1; 8 positions match TRBD2. Looked up from germline, CDR1 is SGHDT and CDR2 is YYEEEE. The ends lost 0 bases at V and 6 bases at J; junction bases unmatched: 11. The CDR3 has 17 amino acids. The CDR3 reads CASSLGGEAGEGNEQFF. CDR3 nucleotide sequence: TGTGCCAGCAGCTTGGGAGGAGAAGCGGGAGAAGGCAATGAGCAGTTCTTC.

The chain links TRBV5-6 to TRBJ2-3, with 9 positions matching TRBD1. The CDR3 totals 18 residues. The ends lost 2 bases at V and 1 base at J; junction bases unmatched: 11. The V gene's germline CDR1 is SGHDT and CDR2 YYEEEE. In nucleotides, the CDR3 is TGTGCCAGCAGCTTAGTAACGCACAGGACAGGGGGCACAGATACGCAGTATTTT. Translated, it gives CASSLVTHRTGGTDTQYF.

The chain carries TRBV6-5 and TRBJ1-1; perhaps TRBD1 as D (5 bases). V dropped 7 bases and J dropped 6 bases, with 21 bases sitting between them. This CDR3 has 15 residues. Germline values: CDR1 MNHEY, CDR2 SVGAGI. The DNA for the CDR3 is TGTGCCAGCATAGGGGCTCAGGTGGGATACCCTGAAGCTTTCTTT. Protein: CASIGAQVGYPEAFF.

The chain employs TRBV9 and TRBJ1-4, with D possibly being TRBD1 (6 bases). V gave up 0 bases and J gave up 8 bases, with 17 bases separating them. Per germline, CDR1 SGDLS and CDR2 YYNGEE. The CDR3 totals 16 residues. In nucleotides, the CDR3 is TGTGCCAGCAGCGTAGGAAAACAGGGTTCAGGCGAAAAACTGTTTTTT. Protein product: CASSVGKQGSGEKLFF. Variable domain in full (rest from reference TRBV9 and TRBJ1-4): DSGVTQTPKHLITATGQRVTLRCSPRSGDLSVYWYQQSLDQGLQFLIQYYNGEERAKGNILERFSAQQFPDLHSELNLSSLELGDSALYFCASSVGKQGSGEKLFFGSGTQLSVL.

The V gene is TRBV7-3, the J gene TRBJ2-7; a possible D gene is TRBD2 (5 bases). The CDR3 loop spans 14 amino acids. The V end lost 2 bases, the J end lost 4 bases, and 12 bases lay between the germline ends. In germline, CDR1 is SGHTA, CDR2 FQGTGA. CDR3 DNA: TGTGCCAGCAGCTTAGAGGGTACCCTATACGAGCAGTACTTC. This translates into CASSLEGTLYEQYF.

This clone has a single count. The chain employs TRBV19 and TRBJ1-2, with D possibly TRBD1 on 6 matching bases. Germline V gene lookup returns CDR1 LNHDA and CDR2 SQIVND (reference sequence). The CDR3 has 14 amino acids. Between the trimmed V and J ends, which lost 3 bases and 3 bases, there was a span of 11 bases. The CDR3 coding sequence is TGTGCCAGTAGTATCGGGGGGGCGGACTATGGCTACACCTTC. This encodes CASSIGGADYGYTF.

The CDR3 coding sequence is TGTGCCAGCGCACTAACAGGGAGCCCTGGAAACACCATATATTTT. The encoded protein is CASALTGSPGNTIYF. The chain recombines TRBV9 with TRBJ1-3, with D possibly matching TRBD1 (6 bases). Looked up from germline, CDR1 is SGDLS and CDR2 is YYNGEE. The V and J ends lost 7 bases and 2 bases respectively, with 16 bases between them. The CDR3 extends over 15 amino acids.

The rearrangement links TRBV4-1 to TRBJ2-3, with 8 bases lining up with TRBD2. This CDR3 has 22 amino acids. The germline CDR1 and CDR2 sequences are MGHRA and YSYEKL. Trimming removed 2 bases from V and 6 bases from J; junction bases left unmatched: 28. The CDR3 region has the DNA TGCGCCAGCAGCCAACCACCTCCGGCAAGAACGGGAGGGCTGGAGGGTCTGGATACGCAGTATTTT. Translating it yields CASSQPPPARTGGLEGLDTQYF.

The V gene is TRBV6-5, the J gene TRBJ2-3, with TRBD2 matching over 13 bases. CDR1 and CDR2 (germline): MNHEY, SVGAGI. CDR3 length: 15 amino acids. With V trimmed by 6 bases and J by 6 bases, 6 bases remained unmatched. CDR3 in amino acids: CASSRILAGGDTQYF. CDR3 in DNA: TGTGCCAGCAGCCGAATACTAGCGGGAGGGGATACGCAGTATTTT.

The genes are TRBV7-8 and TRBJ1-2, with D maybe TRBD1 (5 bases). Germline loops: CDR1 SGHVS, CDR2 FQNEAQ. V lost 3 bases, J lost 0 bases, and 14 bases lay in between. The CDR3 has 16 residues. The CDR3 nucleotides read TGTGCCAGCAGCTTCGAAACAGGTGTAGCTAACTATGGCTACACCTTC. This encodes CASSFETGVANYGYTF.

The rearrangement links TRBV1 to TRBJ2-7; TRBD2 reflects the table's D call only, with no check against the DNA. TRBV1 is noted as a pseudogene. The CDR3 sequence is 20 residues long. CDR3 in amino acids: CTSSQDRKIGGVAPVWEQYF. The CDR3 DNA reads TGCACCAGCAGCCAAGATAGGAAAATCGGCGGGGTGGCCCCCGTTTGGGAGCAGTACTTC.

The rearrangement uses TRBV18 and TRBJ1-2; D gene uncertain. V was pared by 0 bases and J by 8 bases, with 13 bases between. Germline-derived CDR1 and CDR2 are KGHSH and LQKENI. The CDR3 sequence is 14 residues long. The CDR3 reads CASSPPMEISGYTF. For the CDR3, the DNA is TGTGCCAGCTCACCACCTATGGAGATCAGCGGCTACACCTTC. Variable domain in full (rest from reference TRBV18 and TRBJ1-2): NAGVMQNPRHLVRRRGQEARLRCSPMKGHSHVYWYRQLPEEGLKFMVYLQKENIIDESGMPKERFSAEFPKEGPSILRIQQVVRGDSAAYFCASSPPMEISGYTFGSGTRLTVV.

The chain links TRBV29-1 to TRBJ1-2, with TRBD1 identical over 8 bases. After removal of 4 bases from V and 6 bases from J, the junction contained 1 base not matched to a gene. Germline V gene data show CDR1 as SQVTM and CDR2 as ANQGSEA. This CDR3 contains 11 residues. Here the CDR3 DNA reads TGCAGCGTTGGACAGGGGAATGGCTACACCTTC. Translated, it gives CSVGQGNGYTF.

The gene calls are TRBV4-1 and TRBJ2-3, with 9 bases aligning to TRBD2. Trimming at V came to 1 base and at J to 3 bases, leaving 2 bases not matched to a gene. The CDR3 length is 15 residues. Germline values: CDR1 MGHRA, CDR2 YSYEKL. The DNA of the CDR3 is TGCGCCAGCAGCCAAGTGGCGGGAGGGACAGATACGCAGTATTTT. Its translation is CASSQVAGGTDTQYF.

The chain carries TRBV5-1 and TRBJ2-2; 9 bases match TRBD2. The CDR3 runs to 15 residues. The germline V gene has CDR1 SGHRS and CDR2 YFSETQ. V dropped 2 bases and J dropped 5; count of bases not matched to a gene: 4. This CDR3 reads CASSFEREVTGELFF. CDR3 nucleotides: TGCGCCAGCAGCTTTGAGCGGGAGGTGACCGGGGAGCTGTTTTTT. The full variable domain, completed using reference TRBV5-1 and TRBJ2-2, is KAGVTQTPRYLIKTRGQQVTLSCSPISGHRSVSWYQQTPGQGLQFLFEYFSETQRNKGNFPGRFSGRQFSNSRSEMNVSTLELGDSALYLCASSFEREVTGELFFGEGSRLTVL.

The chain recombines TRBV15 with TRBJ2-3, with TRBD2 matching over 9 bases. The CDR3 loop spans 18 amino acids. CDR1 and CDR2 (germline): LNHNV, YYDKDF (reference sequence). J was trimmed by 0 bases and V by 0 bases; bases with no gene match: 7. CDR3 bases: TGTGCCACCAGCAGAGAAATGCTAGCGGGAATAAGCACAGATACGCAGTATTTT. Encoded protein: CATSREMLAGISTDTQYF.

V usage is TRBV7-2 and J usage is TRBJ1-2; 10 nucleotides agree with TRBD1. Germline trimming cut 3 bases from V and 2 bases from J; bases unmatched to any gene: 0. The germline V gene encodes CDR1 SGHTA and CDR2 FQGNSA. The CDR3 is made up of 14 amino acids. The CDR3 region has the DNA TGTGCCAGCAGCTTGACAGGGGGCAACTATGGCTACACCTTC. Translating gives CASSLTGGNYGYTF.

The chain joins TRBV11-3 to TRBJ2-1, with TRBD1 matching over 7 bases. Trimming at V came to 4 bases and at J to 6 bases, leaving 15 bases not matched to a gene. The germline gives CDR1 SGHNT, CDR2 YENEEA. The CDR3 loop spans 17 amino acids. The CDR3, as DNA: TGTGCCAGCAGCTCAGGGTGGGACAGCCGTTTGGGCAATGAGCAGTTCTTC. This encodes CASSSGWDSRLGNEQFF. Supplemented by reference TRBV11-3 and TRBJ2-1, the full variable domain reads EAGVVQSPRYKIIEKKQPVAFWCNPISGHNTLYWYLQNLGQGPELLIRYENEEAVDDSQLPKDRFSAERLKGVDSTLKIQPAELGDSAVYLCASSSGWDSRLGNEQFFGPGTRLTVL.

V is TRBV19 and J is TRBJ1-5, with D unclear. CDR1 and CDR2 from the germline V gene are LNHDA and SQIVND (reference sequence). The CDR3 has 12 residues. Trimming cost V 11 bases and J 4 bases, with 12 bases left between them. CDR3 residues: CACKGANQPQHF. The CDR3 region has the DNA TGTGCCTGTAAAGGAGCGAATCAGCCCCAGCATTTT.

CDR3 bases: TGTGCCAGCAGCGTAGTGGCAATAAGTACCGGGGAGCTGTTTTTT. As protein: CASSVVAISTGELFF. This chain connects TRBV9 to TRBJ2-2; unclear D gene. The CDR3 is 15 residues long. Germline CDR1 SGDLS, CDR2 YYNGEE. Trimming left V 0 bases short and J 5 bases short, with 11 bases between.